This is a list of T cell receptor beta chains from one sample in a study of PD-L1 blockade in urothelial cancer. Produced via immunoSEQ multiplex PCR; TCRdb's table is partial and in-frame only. The sample shows roughly 49,000 clones, around 90% of them seen only once. Sequenced here: PBMCs, sampled around atezolizumab (anti-PD-L1) treatment. These receptor sequences come from a man in his 60s with urothelial cancer. CDR3s leave out the opening cysteine and the closing phenylalanine or tryptophan.

TRBV6-4	TRBJ2-3	ASSDRDRETDTQY
TRBV5-1	TRBJ1-3	ASRPGTNGNTIY
TRBV19	TRBJ1-1	ASSIRAWGQGLGTEAF
TRBV5-4	TRBJ2-5	ASSLAGQGGRETQY
TRBV2	TRBJ2-3	ASRPWGGIADTQY
TRBV6-1	TRBJ2-6	ASSLGHRANVLT
TRBV19	TRBJ2-2	ASSIRGLTNTGELF
TRBV10-2	TRBJ2-1	ASSESMRGGPNEQF
TRBV25-1	TRBJ1-5	ASSDLTPGEVNQPQH
TRBV10-3	TRBJ2-3	AISGDSEDTQY